Listed below are T cell receptor beta chains from one sample, sequenced in a study of beta chain features in type 1 diabetes. Sequencing was performed with immunoSEQ multiplex PCR; in TCRdb, only in-frame clones are kept and a portion is missing. The repertoire includes around 330,000 clones, more than 9.5% of them detected once, and roughly 0.014% sits in the top ten. The sample taken for sequencing was naive CD4+ T cells from blood. The receptors stem from a woman in her thirties in good health. The CDR3 runs from the conserved cysteine through the conserved F or W. Each record gives: clone size, V gene, CDR3 length, D gene, J gene, CDR3 DNA, CDR3 protein. The D gene is left open where the match is weak. Size is omitted from some rows. Given values are once, few, many or a class for expanded clones.

clone_size: NA; v_call: TRBV2; cdr3_length: 15; d_call: NA; j_call: TRBJ2-2; cdr3_nt: TGTGCCAGCATGCGGTCGTCTGTATCTACCGGGGAGCTGTTTTTT; cdr3_aa: CASMRSSVSTGELFF
clone_size: NA; v_call: TRBV5-1; cdr3_length: 14; d_call: TRBD1; j_call: TRBJ1-4; cdr3_nt: TGCGCCAGCAGCCTAGGACAGGGCGGGGAAAAACTGTTTTTT; cdr3_aa: CASSLGQGGEKLFF
clone_size: few; v_call: TRBV5-1; cdr3_length: 14; d_call: NA; j_call: TRBJ2-7; cdr3_nt: TGCGCCAGCACGCTCGCTATCGGGAGCTACGAGCAGTACTTC; cdr3_aa: CASTLAIGSYEQYF
clone_size: few; v_call: TRBV5-1; cdr3_length: 14; d_call: TRBD1; j_call: TRBJ2-3; cdr3_nt: TGCGCCAGCAGCAACGGACAGGGCACAGATACGCAGTATTTT; cdr3_aa: CASSNGQGTDTQYF
clone_size: NA; v_call: TRBV7-9; cdr3_length: 14; d_call: NA; j_call: TRBJ2-1; cdr3_nt: TGTGCCAGCAGCTTAGCGGGGGCGGTCAATGAGCAGTTCTTC; cdr3_aa: CASSLAGAVNEQFF
clone_size: NA; v_call: TRBV19; cdr3_length: 14; d_call: NA; j_call: TRBJ2-3; cdr3_nt: TGTGCCAGTAGTGCGACAGCTAGCACAGATACGCAGTATTTT; cdr3_aa: CASSATASTDTQYF
clone_size: once; v_call: TRBV29-1; cdr3_length: 12; d_call: TRBD1; j_call: TRBJ1-5; cdr3_nt: TGCAGCGTTGGGGAGGGGACAGGCCGACAGCATTTT; cdr3_aa: CSVGEGTGRQHF
clone_size: NA; v_call: TRBV5-1; cdr3_length: 16; d_call: TRBD2; j_call: TRBJ2-3; cdr3_nt: TGCGCCAGCAGCTTGGAAAGCGGGAGAGGGGGAGATACGCAGTATTTT; cdr3_aa: CASSLESGRGGDTQYF
clone_size: NA; v_call: TRBV5-4; cdr3_length: 14; d_call: TRBD1; j_call: TRBJ2-1; cdr3_nt: TGTGCCAGCAGCACTTCACAAGACAGGGAAAAGCAGTTCTTC; cdr3_aa: CASSTSQDREKQFF
clone_size: NA; v_call: TRBV9; cdr3_length: 17; d_call: NA; j_call: TRBJ2-3; cdr3_nt: TGTGCCAGCAGCTCACCCGGGGCTAGCGATAGCACAGATACGCAGTATTTT; cdr3_aa: CASSSPGASDSTDTQYF
clone_size: few; v_call: TRBV30; cdr3_length: 13; d_call: TRBD1; j_call: TRBJ1-1; cdr3_nt: TGTGCCTGCAGACAGGGGATTTTCACTGAAGCTTTCTTT; cdr3_aa: CACRQGIFTEAFF
clone_size: few; v_call: TRBV4-2; cdr3_length: 15; d_call: NA; j_call: TRBJ2-7; cdr3_nt: TGTGCCAGCAGCCAAGATTATTCCAGCGGGTACGAGCAGTACTTC; cdr3_aa: CASSQDYSSGYEQYF
clone_size: few; v_call: TRBV11-2; cdr3_length: 15; d_call: TRBD2; j_call: TRBJ2-1; cdr3_nt: TGTGCCAGCAGCCCACTAGCGGGAGTTATCAATGAGCAGTTCTTC; cdr3_aa: CASSPLAGVINEQFF
clone_size: NA; v_call: TRBV5-4; cdr3_length: 14; d_call: NA; j_call: TRBJ2-4; cdr3_nt: TGTGCCAGCAGCTTGGACCCAGGGGACGGCATTCAGTACTTC; cdr3_aa: CASSLDPGDGIQYF
clone_size: few; v_call: TRBV5-1; cdr3_length: 13; d_call: NA; j_call: TRBJ1-2; cdr3_nt: TGCGCCAGCAGCTTCGAAGTAGACTATGGCTACACCTTC; cdr3_aa: CASSFEVDYGYTF
clone_size: NA; v_call: TRBV28; cdr3_length: 15; d_call: TRBD2; j_call: TRBJ2-2; cdr3_nt: TGTGCCAGCAGTTTTGGCGGGAGGCGGACCGGGGAGCTGTTTTTT; cdr3_aa: CASSFGGRRTGELFF
clone_size: few; v_call: TRBV7-3; cdr3_length: 17; d_call: TRBD2; j_call: TRBJ2-3; cdr3_nt: TGTGCCAGCAGCTTCTCTAGCGGGGCTACTAGCACAGATACGCAGTATTTT; cdr3_aa: CASSFSSGATSTDTQYF
clone_size: NA; v_call: TRBV30; cdr3_length: 15; d_call: NA; j_call: TRBJ1-4; cdr3_nt: TGTGCCTGGAGCCGATGGGGAGGACCAGGTGAAAAACTGTTTTTT; cdr3_aa: CAWSRWGGPGEKLFF
clone_size: few; v_call: TRBV5-1; cdr3_length: 12; d_call: NA; j_call: TRBJ2-7; cdr3_nt: TGCGCCAGCAGCTTGGGAGGCAGCGAGCAGTACTTC; cdr3_aa: CASSLGGSEQYF
clone_size: NA; v_call: TRBV5-1; cdr3_length: 15; d_call: NA; j_call: TRBJ2-6; cdr3_nt: TGCGCCAGCAGCTTGGGAGTCTCTGGGGCCAACGTCCTGACTTTC; cdr3_aa: CASSLGVSGANVLTF
clone_size: few; v_call: TRBV9; cdr3_length: 13; d_call: NA; j_call: TRBJ2-7; cdr3_nt: TGTGCCAGCAGCTCAGGGGAAGCCTACGAGCAGTACTTC; cdr3_aa: CASSSGEAYEQYF
clone_size: NA; v_call: TRBV29-1; cdr3_length: 14; d_call: TRBD1; j_call: TRBJ1-2; cdr3_nt: TGCAGCGTAAGCACGACAGGGGCGAGCTATGGCTACACCTTC; cdr3_aa: CSVSTTGASYGYTF
clone_size: NA; v_call: TRBV4-3; cdr3_length: 16; d_call: TRBD1; j_call: TRBJ2-2; cdr3_nt: TGCGCCAGCAGCCAAGATCACAGGGGCAACACCGGGGAGCTGTTTTTT; cdr3_aa: CASSQDHRGNTGELFF
clone_size: NA; v_call: TRBV28; cdr3_length: 13; d_call: TRBD1; j_call: TRBJ2-7; cdr3_nt: TGTGCCAGCAGTTTAGGACAGGGCGGCGAGCAGTACTTC; cdr3_aa: CASSLGQGGEQYF
clone_size: few; v_call: TRBV7-2; cdr3_length: 13; d_call: NA; j_call: TRBJ2-1; cdr3_nt: TGTGCCAGCAGCTTAGCCGTAGTAACGTGGCAGTTCTTC; cdr3_aa: CASSLAVVTWQFF
clone_size: few; v_call: TRBV19; cdr3_length: 13; d_call: TRBD1; j_call: TRBJ2-1; cdr3_nt: TGTGCCAGTAGCGGGACAGGGGTCAATGAGCAGTTCTTC; cdr3_aa: CASSGTGVNEQFF
clone_size: few; v_call: TRBV5-1; cdr3_length: 16; d_call: NA; j_call: TRBJ2-7; cdr3_nt: TGCGCCAGCAGCTTGGTATCCGGACGGGGGTCCTACGAGCAGTACTTC; cdr3_aa: CASSLVSGRGSYEQYF
clone_size: NA; v_call: TRBV7-3; cdr3_length: 15; d_call: NA; j_call: TRBJ1-2; cdr3_nt: TGTGCCAGCAGCCCAAGAGCGGACAGTAACTATGGCTACACCTTC; cdr3_aa: CASSPRADSNYGYTF
clone_size: NA; v_call: TRBV19; cdr3_length: 16; d_call: TRBD2; j_call: TRBJ2-7; cdr3_nt: TGTGCCAGTAGTATGGCGACTAGCGGGAGCTCCTACGAGCAGTACTTC; cdr3_aa: CASSMATSGSSYEQYF
clone_size: few; v_call: TRBV19; cdr3_length: 15; d_call: TRBD2; j_call: TRBJ2-7; cdr3_nt: TGTGCCAGTAGTCCCAGGACTAGCGGGGGATACGAGCAGTACTTC; cdr3_aa: CASSPRTSGGYEQYF
clone_size: NA; v_call: TRBV28; cdr3_length: 17; d_call: NA; j_call: TRBJ2-6; cdr3_nt: TGTGCCAGCAGTTGGGCAGGGTATAGGACTGGGGCCAACGTCCTGACTTTC; cdr3_aa: CASSWAGYRTGANVLTF
clone_size: NA; v_call: TRBV4-3; cdr3_length: 16; d_call: TRBD2; j_call: TRBJ2-1; cdr3_nt: TGCGCCAGCAGCCAAGATTTGGGGGAGGGGTGGAATGAGCAGTTCTTC; cdr3_aa: CASSQDLGEGWNEQFF
clone_size: few; v_call: TRBV30; cdr3_length: 14; d_call: NA; j_call: TRBJ2-2; cdr3_nt: TGTGCCTGGAGTTCAAACAGGGTTCTGGGGGAGCTGTTTTTT; cdr3_aa: CAWSSNRVLGELFF
clone_size: NA; v_call: TRBV7-2; cdr3_length: 13; d_call: TRBD1; j_call: TRBJ1-1; cdr3_nt: TGTGCCAGCAGCCGACAGGGGGACACTGAAGCTTTCTTT; cdr3_aa: CASSRQGDTEAFF
clone_size: NA; v_call: TRBV7-3; cdr3_length: 14; d_call: NA; j_call: TRBJ2-2; cdr3_nt: TGTGCCAGCAGTCAGGGTCGCAACACCGGGGAGCTGTTTTTT; cdr3_aa: CASSQGRNTGELFF
clone_size: few; v_call: TRBV29-1; cdr3_length: 13; d_call: NA; j_call: TRBJ2-1; cdr3_nt: TGCAGCGTTGGGGGACACACCTACAATGAGCAGTTCTTC; cdr3_aa: CSVGGHTYNEQFF
clone_size: NA; v_call: TRBV4-3; cdr3_length: 15; d_call: NA; j_call: TRBJ2-7; cdr3_nt: TGCGCCAGCAGCCAAGATGGGGCAGGGGCGAGCGAGCAGTACTTC; cdr3_aa: CASSQDGAGASEQYF
clone_size: few; v_call: TRBV18; cdr3_length: 15; d_call: TRBD1; j_call: TRBJ2-1; cdr3_nt: TGTGCCAGCTCACCAGTACCAGACAGGGTCCATGAGCAGTTCTTC; cdr3_aa: CASSPVPDRVHEQFF
clone_size: few; v_call: TRBV19; cdr3_length: 15; d_call: TRBD2; j_call: TRBJ2-1; cdr3_nt: TGTGCCAGTAGTACCATCACGGCGGGAGCCCATGAGCAGTTCTTC; cdr3_aa: CASSTITAGAHEQFF
clone_size: NA; v_call: TRBV7-2; cdr3_length: 15; d_call: TRBD2; j_call: TRBJ2-1; cdr3_nt: TGTGCCAGCAGCCCGCAGCGGGACTCCTACAATGAGCAGTTCTTC; cdr3_aa: CASSPQRDSYNEQFF
clone_size: NA; v_call: TRBV5-1; cdr3_length: 16; d_call: TRBD1; j_call: TRBJ1-5; cdr3_nt: TGCGCCAGCAGCTTGCGACCGGGGACAGGGGTCCAGCCCCAGCATTTT; cdr3_aa: CASSLRPGTGVQPQHF
clone_size: NA; v_call: TRBV9; cdr3_length: 17; d_call: TRBD2; j_call: TRBJ2-7; cdr3_nt: TGTGCCAGCAGCGTAGCTACGGGGGGGCAGGGGCCCGACGAGCAGTACTTC; cdr3_aa: CASSVATGGQGPDEQYF
clone_size: NA; v_call: TRBV29-1; cdr3_length: 12; d_call: TRBD1; j_call: TRBJ1-1; cdr3_nt: TGCAGAGCTGACAGGGTAGGCACTGAAGCTTTCTTT; cdr3_aa: CRADRVGTEAFF
clone_size: few; v_call: TRBV9; cdr3_length: 16; d_call: NA; j_call: TRBJ1-3; cdr3_nt: TGTGCCAGCAGCCCCTCTGGGGGCTGGTCTGGAAACACCATATATTTT; cdr3_aa: CASSPSGGWSGNTIYF
clone_size: few; v_call: TRBV7-2; cdr3_length: 14; d_call: NA; j_call: TRBJ1-2; cdr3_nt: TGTGCCAGCAGCTTCGATCCCGTCGGGAACGGCTACACCTTC; cdr3_aa: CASSFDPVGNGYTF
clone_size: few; v_call: TRBV28; cdr3_length: 11; d_call: NA; j_call: TRBJ1-5; cdr3_nt: TGTGCCAGCAGCCGCCCAGGGCCCCAGCATTTT; cdr3_aa: CASSRPGPQHF
clone_size: NA; v_call: TRBV7-9; cdr3_length: 14; d_call: NA; j_call: TRBJ2-7; cdr3_nt: TGTGCCAGCAGCTTAGTGGGGCCGCCCCACGAGCAGTACTTC; cdr3_aa: CASSLVGPPHEQYF
clone_size: few; v_call: TRBV20-1; cdr3_length: 11; d_call: NA; j_call: TRBJ2-2; cdr3_nt: TGCAGCCAGCAGGCGGGCGGGGAGCTGTTTTTT; cdr3_aa: CSQQAGGELFF
clone_size: few; v_call: TRBV7-2; cdr3_length: 13; d_call: TRBD1; j_call: TRBJ1-2; cdr3_nt: TGTGCCAGCAGCTGGACAGGGGAATATGGCTACACCTTC; cdr3_aa: CASSWTGEYGYTF
clone_size: few; v_call: TRBV27; cdr3_length: 16; d_call: TRBD2; j_call: TRBJ2-3; cdr3_nt: TGTGCCAGCATCGCAAAGACTAGCGGGATAGCAGATACGCAGTATTTT; cdr3_aa: CASIAKTSGIADTQYF
clone_size: few; v_call: TRBV5-1; cdr3_length: 15; d_call: TRBD1; j_call: TRBJ2-1; cdr3_nt: TGCGCCAGCAGCTTGGCGGCAGGGGGCGAGGATGAGCAGTTCTTC; cdr3_aa: CASSLAAGGEDEQFF
clone_size: NA; v_call: TRBV19; cdr3_length: 15; d_call: NA; j_call: TRBJ2-4; cdr3_nt: TGTGCCAGTAGTATAGGAGGAGAGGCCAAAAACATTCAGTACTTC; cdr3_aa: CASSIGGEAKNIQYF
clone_size: few; v_call: TRBV7-3; cdr3_length: 13; d_call: TRBD1; j_call: TRBJ2-3; cdr3_nt: TGTGCCAGCAGCTCCCAGGGGGACGGGACGCAGTATTTT; cdr3_aa: CASSSQGDGTQYF